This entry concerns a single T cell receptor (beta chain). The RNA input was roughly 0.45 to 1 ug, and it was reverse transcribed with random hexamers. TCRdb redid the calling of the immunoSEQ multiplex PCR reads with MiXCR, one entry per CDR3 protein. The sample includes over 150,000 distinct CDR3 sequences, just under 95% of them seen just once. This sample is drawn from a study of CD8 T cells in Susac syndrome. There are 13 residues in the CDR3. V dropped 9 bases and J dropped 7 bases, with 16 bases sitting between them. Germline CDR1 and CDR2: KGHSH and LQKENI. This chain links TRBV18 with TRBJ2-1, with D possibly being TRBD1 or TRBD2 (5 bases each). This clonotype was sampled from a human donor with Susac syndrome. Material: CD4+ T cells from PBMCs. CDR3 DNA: TGTGCCAGTTCCTCCGGGACCTTAAATGAGCAGTTCTTC. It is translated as CASSSGTLNEQFF.